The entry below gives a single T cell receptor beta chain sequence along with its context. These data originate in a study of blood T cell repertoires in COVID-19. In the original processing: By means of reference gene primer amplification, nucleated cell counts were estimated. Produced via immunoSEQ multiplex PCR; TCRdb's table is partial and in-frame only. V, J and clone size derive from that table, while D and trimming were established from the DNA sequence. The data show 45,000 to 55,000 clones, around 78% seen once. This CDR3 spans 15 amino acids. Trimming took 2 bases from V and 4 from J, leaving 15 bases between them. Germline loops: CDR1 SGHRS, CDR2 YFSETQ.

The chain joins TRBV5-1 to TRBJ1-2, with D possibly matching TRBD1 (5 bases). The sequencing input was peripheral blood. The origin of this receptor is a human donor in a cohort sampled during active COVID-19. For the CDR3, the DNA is TGCGCCAGCAGCTTTCAACTGGGGCAGAGCTATGGCTACACCTTC. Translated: CASSFQLGQSYGYTF. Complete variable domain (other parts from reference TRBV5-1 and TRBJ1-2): KAGVTQTPRYLIKTRGQQVTLSCSPISGHRSVSWYQQTPGQGLQFLFEYFSETQRNKGNFPGRFSGRQFSNSRSEMNVSTLELGDSALYLCASSFQLGQSYGYTFGSGTRLTVV.